This TCR beta chain is drawn from a study of tumor and adjacent non-tumor tissue in lung cancer. At the level of the study: Aged about 30 to 76 years, patients included 10 men and about 5 women with stage I to III disease.

RNA was extracted from bulk tissue without any cell sorting. The normal lung tissue was taken more than 3 cm from the tumor edge. A modified ARM-PCR protocol with three rounds of nested PCR amplified TCRbeta. One entry per CDR3 protein, called by TCRdb with MiXCR from the multiplex PCR reads. This table holds about 100,000 distinct CDR3 sequences, about 60% found once. There are many counts of this clonotype. Its target is unknown. General study points: Higher tumor TCR diversity was associated with shorter survival.

Sequencing used distant non-tumor lung tissue. The source is a man between 25 and 39 years old with non-small cell lung cancer.

The CDR3 DNA follows: TGTGCCAGCGGGGGCTGGATAAACACCGGGGAGCTGTTTTTT. Translation: CASGGWINTGELFF. The chain recombines TRBV12-3 or TRBV12-4 with TRBJ2-2; tentatively, D is TRBD1 (6 bases). Trimming cost V 8 bases and J 2 bases, with 12 bases left between them. The CDR3 runs to 14 residues.